This T cell receptor beta chain was sequenced during a study of shared clonotypes between healthy human individuals. Study-level information: Per donor, CD8 memory used one plate, CD8 naive used two, CD4 memory used three and CD4 naive used three.

Sequenced by immunoSEQ multiplex PCR; TCRdb stores in-frame clones only, minus some. The table lists around 2,000,000 clones, just over 90% of them singletons. Selected positively for CCR7 and CD45RO-negative, naive CD8 cells excluded terminally differentiated effector memory CD45RA+ cells. This TCR was sampled from a man in his late teens or twenties in good health. Some clones in this sample may be carry-over from other donors' samples. Sequenced: naive CD8+ T cells from PBMCs.

CDR3 sequence reads: CASSIKGFNQPQHF. The CDR3 DNA follows: TGTGCCAGTAGTATAAAAGGTTTCAATCAGCCCCAGCATTTT. The chain uses TRBV19 and TRBJ1-5; D remains ambiguous. Per germline, CDR1 LNHDA and CDR2 SQIVND (reference sequence). V lost 2 bases to trimming and J lost 3 bases, with 8 bases between them. CDR3 length equals 14 residues.